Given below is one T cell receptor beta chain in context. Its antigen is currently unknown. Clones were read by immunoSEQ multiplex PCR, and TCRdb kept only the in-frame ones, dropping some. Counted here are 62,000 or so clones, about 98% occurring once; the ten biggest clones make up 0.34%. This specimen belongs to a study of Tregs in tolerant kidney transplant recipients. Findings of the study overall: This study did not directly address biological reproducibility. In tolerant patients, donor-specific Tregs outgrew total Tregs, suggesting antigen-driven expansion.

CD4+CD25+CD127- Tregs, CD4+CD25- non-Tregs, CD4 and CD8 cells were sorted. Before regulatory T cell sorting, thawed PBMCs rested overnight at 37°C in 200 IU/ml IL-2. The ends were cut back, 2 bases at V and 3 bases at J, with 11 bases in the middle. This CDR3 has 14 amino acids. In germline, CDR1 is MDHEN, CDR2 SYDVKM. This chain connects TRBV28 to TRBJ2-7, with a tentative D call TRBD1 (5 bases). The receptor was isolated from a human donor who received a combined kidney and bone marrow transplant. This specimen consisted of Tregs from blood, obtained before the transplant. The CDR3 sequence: CASSLNRRVYEQYF. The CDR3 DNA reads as TGTGCCAGCAGTTTAAATCGCAGGGTCTACGAGCAGTACTTC.